A selection of T cell receptor beta chains follows, all from one sample in a study of monozygotic twins with inflammatory bowel disease. TCRdb re-called the 5' RACE reads; one entry per CDR3 protein, DNA not given. The table counts approximately 400,000 distinct CDR3 sequences; more than 2% lies in the top ten. Sequencing was done on a sample of blood. These receptors were collected from a human donor with ulcerative colitis or Crohn's disease, or a healthy co-twin of an affected twin (not recorded which). The CDR3 runs from the conserved cysteine through the conserved F or W.

V	J	CDR3
TRBV20-1	TRBJ2-1	CSARDLGLAGSRSYNEQFF
TRBV27	TRBJ1-2	CASSSLPVPVGYGYTF
TRBV7-2	TRBJ2-7	CASSFKSGLGVYEQYF
TRBV10-3	TRBJ2-5	CAISAPGTPETQYF
TRBV20-1	TRBJ2-3	CSARAHRERGGSTDTQYF
TRBV5-1	TRBJ1-3	CASSFDRGKGNTIYF
TRBV9	TRBJ2-7	CASSVGLAVIQENEQYF
TRBV6-6	TRBJ2-1	CASSYRHDNEQFF
TRBV3-1	TRBJ2-4	CASSQDFSGNIQYF
TRBV5-1	TRBJ1-2	CASSFDPGDYGYTF
TRBV18	TRBJ2-1	CASSPRVGSSYNEQFF
TRBV12-3/TRBV12-4	TRBJ2-1	CASSLGLADNEQFF
TRBV30	TRBJ1-4	CAWSAGQTNEKLFF
TRBV18	TRBJ2-7	CASSTPAREQYF
TRBV20-1	TRBJ2-3	CSASPGTGGTDTQYF
TRBV28	TRBJ2-1	CAVRGGLGGDF
TRBV4-1	TRBJ1-2	CASSQDILTNYGYTF
TRBV20-1	TRBJ2-3	CSATTSGGTDTQYF
TRBV5-1	TRBJ2-5	CASSRGLAVQETQYF
TRBV20-1	TRBJ2-3	CSASLLAGGPRDTQYF
TRBV20-1	TRBJ2-5	CSASPGSGVEETQYF
TRBV7-9	TRBJ1-2	CASSLAERSGYTF
TRBV12-3/TRBV12-4	TRBJ1-5	CASSLLSGGNQPQHF